This T cell receptor beta chain appears in the sequencing data of a study of cytomegalovirus exposure and HLA in healthy donors. Study-wide points: Follow-up analysis later connected one missense variant in DCLRE1C with trimming of TCR beta V- and J-genes. Investigators reported approximately 150 TCR beta chains as tied to cytomegalovirus. Later, an analysis found that common viral pathogens appeared to be linked with several of the most significant clusters.

A multiplex PCR was run with 60 Vbeta primers and 13 Jbeta primers. Sequencing used immunoSEQ multiplex PCR; TCRdb keeps in-frame clones, though not all of them. Among some 120,000 clones listed, 81% were seen once. Nominal health characterized the donors when sampled, though unrecorded immune exposures were likely. This clone was detected only once. Its target is not known. The CDR3 contains 13 residues. CDR1 is SGHTA, CDR2 FQGTGA, per germline. V lost 3 bases, J lost 1 base, and 3 bases lay in between. Sequences were obtained from PBMCs. V usage is TRBV7-3 and J usage is TRBJ2-2; D gene uncertain. The TCR comes from a woman in her 40s in good health and CMV-seronegative. Here the CDR3 reads CASSFRNTGELFF. CDR3 nucleotide sequence: TGTGCCAGCAGCTTTAGGAACACCGGGGAGCTGTTTTTT.